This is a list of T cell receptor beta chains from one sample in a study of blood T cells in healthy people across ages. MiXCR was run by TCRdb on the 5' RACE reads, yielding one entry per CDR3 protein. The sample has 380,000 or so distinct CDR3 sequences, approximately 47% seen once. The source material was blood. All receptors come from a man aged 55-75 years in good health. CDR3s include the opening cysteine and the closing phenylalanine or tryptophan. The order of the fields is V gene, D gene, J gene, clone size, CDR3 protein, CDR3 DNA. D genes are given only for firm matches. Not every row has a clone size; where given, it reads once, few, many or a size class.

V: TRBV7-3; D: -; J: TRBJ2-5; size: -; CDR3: CASSLTRFETQYF; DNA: TGTGCCAGCAGCTTAACCAGGTTTGAGACCCAGTACTTC
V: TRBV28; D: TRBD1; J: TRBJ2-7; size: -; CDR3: CASSFPTGGGEQYF; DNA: TGTGCCAGCAGTTTTCCGACAGGGGGAGGCGAGCAGTACTTC
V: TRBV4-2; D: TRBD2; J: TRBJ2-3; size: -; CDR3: CASSQEGRLAGTTDTQYF; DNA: TGTGCCAGCAGCCAAGAAGGGCGGCTAGCGGGAACCACAGATACGCAGTATTTT
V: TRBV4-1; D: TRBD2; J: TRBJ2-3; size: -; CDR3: CASSRDGLGGATDTQYF; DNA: TGCGCCAGCAGCCGGGATGGACTGGGAGGGGCCACAGATACGCAGTATTTT
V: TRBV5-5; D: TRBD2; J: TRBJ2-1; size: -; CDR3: CASSSSHSGSSYNEQFF; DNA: TGTGCCAGCAGCTCCTCGCATAGCGGGAGCTCCTACAATGAGCAGTTCTTC
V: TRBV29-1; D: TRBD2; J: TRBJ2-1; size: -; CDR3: CSVVSLAGGEQFF; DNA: TGCAGCGTTGTAAGTCTAGCGGGAGGTGAGCAGTTCTTC
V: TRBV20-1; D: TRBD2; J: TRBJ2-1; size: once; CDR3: CSASPRGLAPYNEQFF; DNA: TGCAGTGCTAGCCCACGGGGACTAGCCCCCTACAATGAGCAGTTCTTC
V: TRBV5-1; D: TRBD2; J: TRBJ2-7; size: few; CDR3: CASSLTSGTLEQYF; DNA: TGCGCCAGCAGCCTGACTAGCGGGACCCTCGAGCAGTACTTC
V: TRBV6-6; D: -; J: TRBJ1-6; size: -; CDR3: CASSEGVNSPLHF; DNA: TGTGCCAGCAGTGAGGGCGTGAATTCACCCCTCCACTTT
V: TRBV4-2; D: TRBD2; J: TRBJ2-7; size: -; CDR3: CASSQGTSGTYEQYF; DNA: TGTGCCAGCAGCCAAGGGACTAGCGGCACCTACGAGCAGTACTTC
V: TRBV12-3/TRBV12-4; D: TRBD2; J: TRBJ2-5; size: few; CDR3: CASSPFEREEQYF; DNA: TGTGCCAGCAGCCCATTCGAGCGGGAGGAGCAGTACTTC
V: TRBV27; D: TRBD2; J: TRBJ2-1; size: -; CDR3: CASSLFFLAGGNEQFF; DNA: TGTGCCAGCAGTTTATTTTTCCTAGCGGGGGGTAATGAGCAGTTCTTC
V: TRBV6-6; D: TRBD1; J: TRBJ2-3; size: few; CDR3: CASTGTGGLRTDTQYF; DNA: TGTGCCAGCACCGGGACAGGGGGTTTGAGGACAGATACGCAGTATTTT
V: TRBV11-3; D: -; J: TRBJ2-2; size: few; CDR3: CASSLGPTNTGELFF; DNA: TGTGCCAGCAGCTTAGGGCCAACGAACACCGGGGAGCTGTTTTTT
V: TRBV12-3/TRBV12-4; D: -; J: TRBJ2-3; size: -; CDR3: CASSLEREDAQYF; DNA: TGTGCCAGCAGTTTGGAGCGAGAAGATGCGCAATATTTT
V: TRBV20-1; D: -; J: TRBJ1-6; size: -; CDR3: CSARSRVDSPLHF; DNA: TGCAGTGCCAGGTCCAGGGTTGATTCACCCCTCCACTTT
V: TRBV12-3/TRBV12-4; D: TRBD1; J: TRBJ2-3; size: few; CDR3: CASRHQGQGTDTQYF; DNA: TGTGCCAGCAGACACCAGGGACAGGGCACAGATACGCAGTATTTT
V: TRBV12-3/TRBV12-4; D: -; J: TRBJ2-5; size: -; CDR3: CASSLSGYAYNEQYF; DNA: TGTGCCAGCAGTTTATCTGGTTACGCCTACAATGAGCAGTACTTC
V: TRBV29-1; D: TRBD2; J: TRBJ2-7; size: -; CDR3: CSVEDRRTSGYEQYF; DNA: TGCAGCGTTGAAGATCGTAGGACTAGCGGCTACGAGCAGTACTTC
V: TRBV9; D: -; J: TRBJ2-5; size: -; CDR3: CASSADPHGKTQYF; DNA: TGTGCCAGCAGCGCCGATCCCCATGGGAAGACCCAGTACTTC
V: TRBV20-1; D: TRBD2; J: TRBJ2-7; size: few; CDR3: CSARDLSGATYEQYF; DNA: TGCAGTGCTAGAGATTTAAGCGGGGCTACCTACGAGCAGTACTTC
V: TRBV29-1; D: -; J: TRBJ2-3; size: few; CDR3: CSAGFGTNADTQYF; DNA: TGCAGCGCCGGCTTCGGGACAAACGCAGATACGCAGTATTTT
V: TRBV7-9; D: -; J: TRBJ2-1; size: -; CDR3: CASSRDSYKEQFF; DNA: TGTGCCAGCAGCCGAGACAGCTACAAGGAGCAGTTCTTC